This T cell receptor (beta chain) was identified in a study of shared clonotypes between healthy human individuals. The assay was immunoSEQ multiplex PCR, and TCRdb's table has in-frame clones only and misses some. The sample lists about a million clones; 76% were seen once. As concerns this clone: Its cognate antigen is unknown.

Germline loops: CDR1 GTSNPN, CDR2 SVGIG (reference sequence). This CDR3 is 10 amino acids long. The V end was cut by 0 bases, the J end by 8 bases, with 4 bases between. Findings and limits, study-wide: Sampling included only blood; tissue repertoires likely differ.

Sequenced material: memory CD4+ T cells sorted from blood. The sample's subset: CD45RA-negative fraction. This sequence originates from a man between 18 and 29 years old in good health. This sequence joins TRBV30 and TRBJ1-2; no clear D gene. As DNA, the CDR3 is TGTGCCTGGAGTGTAGAGGGCTACACCTTC. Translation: CAWSVEGYTF.